These 25 T cell receptor beta chains share one sample of origin, sequenced in a study of shared clonotypes between healthy human individuals. Naive CD8 cells lacked CD45RO and underwent positive selection for CCR7, leaving out terminally differentiated effector memory CD45RA+ cells. The data were produced by immunoSEQ multiplex PCR, yet TCRdb's version contains in-frame clones alone and is incomplete. Among about 2.1 million clones listed, around 93% were seen once. Sequences were obtained from naive CD8+ T cells from PBMCs. Source of these receptors: a man younger than 35 in good health. Some clones in this sample may be carry-over from other donors' samples.

The chain recombines TRBV7-3 with TRBJ2-1; TRBD2 matches 10 bases. The ends lost 6 bases at V and 1 base at J; junction bases unmatched: 3. The germline gives CDR1 SGHTA, CDR2 FQGTGA. The CDR3 length is 15 residues. CDR3 nucleotide sequence: TGTGCCAGCAGGTCTAGCGGGGGATCCTACAATGAGCAGTTCTTC. Translation gives CASRSSGGSYNEQFF.

Concerning this clone itself: Other DNA sequences in the same sample also yield this CDR3. The V and J genes are TRBV7-9 and TRBJ2-1; 10 bases line up with TRBD2. The CDR3 has 16 residues. The germline gives CDR1 SEHNR, CDR2 FQNEAQ (reference sequence). V was pared by 5 bases and J by 0 bases, with 4 bases of the junction left unmatched. CDR3 sequence (DNA): TGTGCCAGCAGCCCTAGCGGGGGCAGCTCCTACAATGAGCAGTTCTTC. Protein product: CASSPSGGSSYNEQFF.

The V gene is TRBV5-8, the J gene TRBJ2-1, with 9 bases that match TRBD2. Trimming removed 1 base from V and 5 bases from J; junction bases left unmatched: 13. CDR1 and CDR2 (germline): SGHTS, YDEGEE. This CDR3 spans 18 amino acids. The CDR3 loop is CASSLRFVASGENNEQFF. DNA for the CDR3: TGTGCCAGCAGCTTGCGATTTGTGGCTAGCGGGGAAAACAATGAGCAGTTCTTC.

This clone was seen a single time. V and J are TRBV25-1 and TRBJ2-7, with a tentative D call TRBD2 (6 bases). CDR3 length equals 11 residues. The V end was cut by 8 bases, the J end by 7 bases, with 12 bases between. Germline V gene data show CDR1 as MGHDK and CDR2 as SYGVNS. The CDR3 reads CASGWAGEQYF. Here the CDR3 DNA reads TGTGCCAGCGGGTGGGCGGGGGAGCAGTACTTC.

This sequence joins TRBV29-1 and TRBJ2-1; the D is unclear. Germline V lookup: CDR1 SQVTM, CDR2 ANQGSEA. This CDR3 spans 10 amino acids. The germline V and J ends were trimmed by 4 bases and 5 bases, with 3 bases remaining between them. The CDR3 bases are TGCAGCGTTGGGGACAATGAGCAGTTCTTC. Protein product: CSVGDNEQFF.

The genes are TRBV28 and TRBJ2-7; 8 nucleotides agree with TRBD1. The CDR3 contains 13 residues. J lost 5 bases, V lost 7 bases, and 7 bases had no gene match. Germline V CDR1 and CDR2: MDHEN, SYDVKM. In nucleotides, the CDR3 is TGTGCCAGCATTACCGACAGGGGCCACGAGCAGTACTTC. This gives the protein CASITDRGHEQYF.

The J gene is TRBJ1-2, the V gene TRBV28; tentatively, D is TRBD1 (5 bases). The CDR3 totals 16 residues. Trimming removed 7 bases at V and 0 bases at J, with 18 bases between. Germline loops: CDR1 MDHEN, CDR2 SYDVKM. Here the CDR3 reads CASTTPGIDPNYGYTF. The CDR3 region has the DNA TGTGCCAGCACGACCCCAGGGATAGATCCTAACTATGGCTACACCTTC.

Turning to this clone: Additional DNA sequences in this sample encode the identical CDR3. The chain employs TRBV27 and TRBJ2-1, with TRBD2 matching over 8 bases. Germline V CDR1 and CDR2: MNHEY, SMNVEV (reference sequence). CDR3 length: 15 residues. The V segment lost 1 base and the J segment 3 bases; nucleotides outside the gene matches: 2. The CDR3 bases are TGTGCCAGCAGTTTATTTGCGGGAGGCTACAATGAGCAGTTCTTC. It codes for CASSLFAGGYNEQFF.

The chain uses TRBV4-2 and TRBJ2-2; D uncertain. CDR3 size: 12 residues. In germline, CDR1 is LGHNA, CDR2 YNFKEQ. Trimming took 7 bases from V and 6 from J, leaving 9 bases between them. The CDR3 DNA follows: TGTGCCAGCAACAAACCGCCCGGGGAGCTGTTTTTT. As protein: CASNKPPGELFF.

This chain links TRBV7-9 with TRBJ2-5; 7 nucleotides align to TRBD1. Losses at the gene ends were 3 bases for V and 5 bases for J; bases not matched to a gene: 9. The CDR3 contains 15 residues. The germline gives CDR1 SEHNR, CDR2 FQNEAQ (reference sequence). In DNA, the CDR3 is TGTGCCAGCAGCTTCTCGACAGGGTTTGACGAGACCCAGTACTTC. This gives the protein CASSFSTGFDETQYF. The variable domain in full, completed from reference TRBV7-9 and TRBJ2-5, reads DTGVSQNPRHKITKRGQNVTFRCDPISEHNRLYWYRQTLGQGPEFLTYFQNEAQLEKSRLLSDRFSAERPKGSFSTLEIQRTEQGDSAMYLCASSFSTGFDETQYFGPGTRLLVL.

The V call is TRBV28, the J call TRBJ1-5; possible D gene TRBD1, 5 bases. Per germline, CDR1 MDHEN and CDR2 SYDVKM. The V gene lost 5 bases and the J gene lost 0 bases, with 17 bases spanning the gap. This CDR3 region has 17 residues. The CDR3 protein is CASSQPGRLFSNQPQHF. The CDR3 DNA sequence: TGTGCCAGCAGTCAACCGGGACGGCTGTTTAGCAATCAGCCCCAGCATTTT.

The chain joins TRBV7-9 to TRBJ2-7; tentative D call: TRBD1 (5 bases). The CDR3 runs to 11 residues. V shed 7 bases and J shed 5 bases, with 9 bases lying between them. Looked up from germline, CDR1 is SEHNR and CDR2 is FQNEAQ (reference sequence). The CDR3 is CASKDIDEQYF. The CDR3 coding sequence is TGTGCCAGCAAGGACATCGACGAGCAGTACTTC.

The J gene is TRBJ1-2, the V gene TRBV14; TRBD1 aligns across 7 bases. Looked up from germline, CDR1 is SGHDN and CDR2 is FVKESK. After removal of 2 bases from V and 3 bases from J, the junction contained 9 bases not matched to a gene. CDR3 length: 16 amino acids. CDR3 coding DNA: TGTGCCAGCAGCCAACTCCGACAGGGTGGGGACTATGGCTACACCTTC. It translates to CASSQLRQGGDYGYTF.

This clone was seen once. The rearrangement joins TRBV5-4 to TRBJ2-7; a possible D gene is TRBD2 (5 bases). V shed 1 base and J shed 5 bases, with 7 bases lying between them. The CDR3 covers 12 residues. Germline V lookup: CDR1 SGHNT, CDR2 YYREEE (reference sequence). CDR3 loop: CASSLLGDEQYF. The CDR3 DNA reads as TGTGCCAGCAGCTTGCTGGGAGACGAGCAGTACTTC. The full variable domain, completed using reference TRBV5-4 and TRBJ2-7, is ETGVTQSPTHLIKTRGQQVTLRCSSQSGHNTVSWYQQALGQGPQFIFQYYREEENGRGNFPPRFSGLQFPNYSSELNVNALELDDSALYLCASSLLGDEQYFGPGTRLTVT.

This clone was found a few times. This chain connects TRBV7-8 to TRBJ1-1; unclear D gene. With 4 bases removed from V and 8 bases from J, the gap between germline ends came to 5 bases. Germline assignment: CDR1 SGHVS and CDR2 FQNEAQ. The CDR3 runs to 10 residues. CDR3 DNA: TGTGCCAGCAGCTCCTTGGAAGCTTTCTTT. Translated: CASSSLEAFF. Together with reference TRBV7-8 and TRBJ1-1, the CDR3 gives the full variable domain: GAGVSQSPRYKVAKRGQDVALRCDPISGHVSLFWYQQALGQGPEFLTYFQNEAQLDKSGLPSDRFFAERPEGSVSTLKIQRTQQEDSAVYLCASSSLEAFFGQGTRLTVV.

The chain carries TRBV5-4 and TRBJ1-2; no clear D. Between the trimmed V and J ends, which lost 4 bases and 6 bases, there was a span of 19 bases. Germline V gives CDR1 SGHNT, CDR2 YYREEE (reference sequence). The CDR3 spans 15 residues. The CDR3 loop reads CASSPPVPSRDGYTF. The CDR3 bases are TGTGCCAGCAGCCCCCCGGTGCCTTCGCGGGATGGCTACACCTTC.

The V and J genes are TRBV9 and TRBJ2-3; possibly TRBD1 for D (5 bases). With 3 bases removed from V and 7 bases from J, the gap between germline ends came to 9 bases. Germline V gives CDR1 SGDLS, CDR2 YYNGEE. The CDR3 has 12 residues. The DNA of the CDR3 is TGTGCCAGCAGCGCCCGACAGAATACGCAGTATTTT. Its protein product is CASSARQNTQYF.

The V and J genes are TRBV2 and TRBJ2-5; TRBD2 aligns across 7 bases. Germline CDR1 reads SNHLY; CDR2 reads FYNNEI. This CDR3 contains 15 residues. V dropped 11 bases and J dropped 3; count of bases not matched to a gene: 15. This chain's CDR3 is CAGGETGGWEETQYF. CDR3 in DNA: TGTGCCGGGGGGGAGACCGGCGGGTGGGAAGAGACCCAGTACTTC. Variable domain in full (rest from reference TRBV2 and TRBJ2-5): EPEVTQTPSHQVTQMGQEVILRCVPISNHLYFYWYRQILGQKVEFLVSFYNNEISEKSEIFDDQFSVERPDGSNFTLKIRSTKLEDSAMYFCAGGETGGWEETQYFGPGTRLLVL.

J is TRBJ2-5 and V is TRBV6-5; the D gene is possibly TRBD2 (5 bases). CDR1 and CDR2 from the germline V gene are MNHEY and SVGAGI. The CDR3 runs 13 residues. V was clipped by 2 bases and J by 4 bases, with 8 bases between them. Here the CDR3 DNA reads TGTGCCAGCAGTTACGCCCGGGGAGAGACCCAGTACTTC. It codes for CASSYARGETQYF.

J is TRBJ2-7 and V is TRBV28, with TRBD2 identical over 8 bases. V shed 5 bases and J 5 bases; nucleotides not matched to a gene: 14. Germline V gene data show CDR1 as MDHEN and CDR2 as SYDVKM. The CDR3 runs 16 residues. This CDR3 is CASSPPPGLVNNEQYF. For the CDR3, the DNA is TGTGCCAGCAGTCCGCCCCCGGGACTAGTGAATAACGAGCAGTACTTC.

The chain carries TRBV7-9 and TRBJ2-7; D ambiguous. The CDR3 totals 13 residues. V lost 7 bases and J lost 1, with 11 bases in between. Germline loops: CDR1 SEHNR, CDR2 FQNEAQ (reference sequence). The CDR3 bases are TGTGCCAGCAACGCGATAGAGTCCTACGAGCAGTACTTC. Amino acid sequence: CASNAIESYEQYF.

This chain links TRBV28 with TRBJ1-4; 9 positions agree with TRBD1. CDR1 is MDHEN and CDR2 is SYDVKM in the germline V gene. Losses at the gene ends were 6 bases for V and 8 bases for J; bases not matched to a gene: 10. The CDR3 runs 15 residues. The CDR3 DNA reads as TGTGCCAGCAGCGTTTCGGGACAGGGTTGGGAAAAACTGTTTTTT. This encodes CASSVSGQGWEKLFF.

The V gene is TRBV6-1, the J gene TRBJ2-7; maybe TRBD1 (6 bases). CDR1 and CDR2 from the germline V gene are MNHNS and SASEGT. V was shortened by 6 bases and J by 4 bases, with 13 bases between the two germline ends. This CDR3 is 13 amino acids long. In DNA form, the CDR3 reads TGTGCCAGCAGCCAAACAACAGGGTACGAGCAGTACTTC. Protein sequence: CASSQTTGYEQYF.

CDR3 bases: TGCGCCAGCAGCCAAGATACCCTAGGGACAGAATACAATGAGCAGTTCTTC. Protein: CASSQDTLGTEYNEQFF. The V gene is TRBV4-1, the J gene TRBJ2-1; 7 bases align to TRBD1. Losses at the gene ends were 0 bases for V and 4 bases for J; bases not matched to a gene: 9. This CDR3 comprises 17 residues. In germline, CDR1 is MGHRA, CDR2 YSYEKL.

The V call is TRBV29-1, the J call TRBJ2-3; 9 bases map to TRBD2. V lost 4 bases, J lost 2 bases, and 13 bases stayed unmatched. The CDR3 covers 17 residues. The germline V gene has CDR1 SQVTM and CDR2 ANQGSEA. CDR3 sequence: CSVVGGVAGGATDTQYF. CDR3 nucleotide sequence: TGCAGCGTTGTGGGTGGTGTGGCGGGAGGGGCCACAGATACGCAGTATTTT.